The sequence of this T cell receptor beta chain was determined in a study of T cell repertoires in cytomegalovirus infection. Overall study: TCR beta signatures that were public indicated CMV infection and matching HLA type. Study observations and caveats: What dominated the ex vivo response were HLA-C-restricted CMV-specific TCR beta clonotypes.

TCRdb re-analysed the reads in MiXCR, keeping a single row per CDR3 protein. This sample has roughly 300,000 distinct CDR3 sequences; more than 9% occur once, and the top ten carry 3.5% to 4.5%. The CDR3 extends over 14 amino acids. The germline gives CDR1 LGHNA, CDR2 YNFKEQ. The V and J ends lost 0 bases and 4 bases respectively, with 6 bases between them. Remarks on this clonotype: Its specificity is not known.

The chain is built from TRBV4-2 and TRBJ2-2; TRBD2 might be the D (6 bases). The sample was PBMCs. The source is a human donor in good health (CMV status not recorded). Some clones in this sample may be carry-over from other donors' samples. The CDR3 region is CASSQERGTGELFF. Written as DNA, the CDR3 is TGTGCCAGCAGCCAAGAGCGGGGCACCGGGGAGCTGTTTTTT.